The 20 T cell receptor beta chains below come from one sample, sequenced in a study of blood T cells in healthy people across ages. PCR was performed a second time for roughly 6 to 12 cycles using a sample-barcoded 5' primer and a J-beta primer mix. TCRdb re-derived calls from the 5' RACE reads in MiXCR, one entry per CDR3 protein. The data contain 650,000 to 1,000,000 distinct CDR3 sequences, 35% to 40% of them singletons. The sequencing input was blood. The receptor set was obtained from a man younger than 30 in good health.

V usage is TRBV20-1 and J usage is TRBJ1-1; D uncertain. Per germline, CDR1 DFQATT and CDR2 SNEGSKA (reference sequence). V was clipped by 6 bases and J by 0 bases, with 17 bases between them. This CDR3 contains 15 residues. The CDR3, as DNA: TGCAGTGCCAAAGAGTGGCGACGGATGAACACTGAAGCTTTCTTT. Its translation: CSAKEWRRMNTEAFF.

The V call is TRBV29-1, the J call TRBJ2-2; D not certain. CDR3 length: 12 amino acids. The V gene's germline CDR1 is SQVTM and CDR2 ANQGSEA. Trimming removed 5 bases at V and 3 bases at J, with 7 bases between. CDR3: CSVRADTGELFF. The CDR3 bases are TGCAGCGTTCGAGCAGACACCGGGGAGCTGTTTTTT.

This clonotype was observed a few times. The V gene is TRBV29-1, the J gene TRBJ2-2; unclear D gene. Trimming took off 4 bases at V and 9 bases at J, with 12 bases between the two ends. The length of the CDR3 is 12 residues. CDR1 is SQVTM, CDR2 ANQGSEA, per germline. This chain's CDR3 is CSVGVAGRELFF. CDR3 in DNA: TGCAGCGTTGGGGTTGCTGGTCGGGAGCTGTTTTTT.

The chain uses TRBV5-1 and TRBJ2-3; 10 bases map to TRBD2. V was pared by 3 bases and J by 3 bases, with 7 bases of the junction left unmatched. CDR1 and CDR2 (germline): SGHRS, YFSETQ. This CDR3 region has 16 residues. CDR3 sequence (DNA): TGCGCCAGCAGCTACCAGAGCGGGGGGGAGACAGATACGCAGTATTTT. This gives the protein CASSYQSGGETDTQYF.

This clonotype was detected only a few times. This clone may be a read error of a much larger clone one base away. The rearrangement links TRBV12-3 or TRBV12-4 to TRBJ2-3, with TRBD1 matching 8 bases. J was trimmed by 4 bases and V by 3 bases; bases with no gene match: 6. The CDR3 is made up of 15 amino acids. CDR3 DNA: TGTGCCAGCAGTTTCACAGGGGGAAAACCAGATACGCAGTATTTT. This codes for CASSFTGGKPDTQYF.

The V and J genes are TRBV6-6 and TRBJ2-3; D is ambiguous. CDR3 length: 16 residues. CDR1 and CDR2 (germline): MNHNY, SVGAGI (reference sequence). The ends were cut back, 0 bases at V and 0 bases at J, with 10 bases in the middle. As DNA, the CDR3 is TGTGCCAGCAGTTACTCGACCTCCCGGAGCACAGATACGCAGTATTTT. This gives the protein CASSYSTSRSTDTQYF.

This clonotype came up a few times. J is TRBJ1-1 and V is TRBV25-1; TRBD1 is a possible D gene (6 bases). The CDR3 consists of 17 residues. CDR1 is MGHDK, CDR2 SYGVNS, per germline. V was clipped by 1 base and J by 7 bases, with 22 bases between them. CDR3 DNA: TGTGCCAGCAGTGAATTGTGGGTAGGGGGGGGGATTGGTGAAGCTTTCTTT. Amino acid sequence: CASSELWVGGGIGEAFF.

The CDR3 sequence is CASSDGWSNQPQHF. CDR3 DNA sequence: TGCGCCAGCTCCGACGGGTGGAGCAATCAGCCCCAGCATTTT. The V call is TRBV10-2, the J call TRBJ1-5; unclear D gene. CDR3 length equals 14 residues. CDR1 is WSHSY and CDR2 is SAAADI in the germline V gene. V was shortened by 8 bases and J by 1 base, with 12 bases between the two germline ends.

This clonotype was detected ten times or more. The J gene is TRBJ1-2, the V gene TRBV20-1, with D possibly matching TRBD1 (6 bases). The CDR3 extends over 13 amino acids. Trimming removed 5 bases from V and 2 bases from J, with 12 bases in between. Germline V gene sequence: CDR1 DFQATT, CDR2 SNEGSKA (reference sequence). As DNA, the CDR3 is TGCAGTGCTCTCGGGACATTCAACTATGGCTACACCTTC. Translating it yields CSALGTFNYGYTF.

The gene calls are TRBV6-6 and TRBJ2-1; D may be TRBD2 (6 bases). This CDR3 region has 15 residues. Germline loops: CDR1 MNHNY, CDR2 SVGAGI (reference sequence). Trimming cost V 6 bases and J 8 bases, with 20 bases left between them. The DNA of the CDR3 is TGTGCCAGCAGCCGCCGGGGGTCGCTCCAGGATGAGCAGTTCTTC. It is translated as CASSRRGSLQDEQFF.

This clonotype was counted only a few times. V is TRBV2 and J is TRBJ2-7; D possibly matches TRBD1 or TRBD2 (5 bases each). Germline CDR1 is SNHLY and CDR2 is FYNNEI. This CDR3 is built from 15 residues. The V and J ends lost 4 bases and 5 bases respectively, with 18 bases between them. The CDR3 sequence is CASSVSQGVIHEQYF. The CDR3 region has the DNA TGTGCCAGCAGTGTGTCCCAGGGAGTTATCCACGAGCAGTACTTC.

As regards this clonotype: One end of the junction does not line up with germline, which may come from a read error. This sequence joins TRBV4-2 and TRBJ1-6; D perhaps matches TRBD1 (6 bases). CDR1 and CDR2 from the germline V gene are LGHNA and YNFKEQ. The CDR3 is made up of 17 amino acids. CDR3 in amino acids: CASNQVQQGLGHSPLHF. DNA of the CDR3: TGTGCCAGCAACCAAGTCCAACAGGGACTAGGACACTCACCCCTCCACTTT.

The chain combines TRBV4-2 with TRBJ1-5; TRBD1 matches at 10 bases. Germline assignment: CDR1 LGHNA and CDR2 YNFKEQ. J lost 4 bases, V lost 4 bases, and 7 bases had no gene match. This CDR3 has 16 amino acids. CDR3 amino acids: CASSPWAGQGNQPQHF. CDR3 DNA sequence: TGTGCCAGCAGCCCGTGGGCGGGACAGGGGAATCAGCCCCAGCATTTT.

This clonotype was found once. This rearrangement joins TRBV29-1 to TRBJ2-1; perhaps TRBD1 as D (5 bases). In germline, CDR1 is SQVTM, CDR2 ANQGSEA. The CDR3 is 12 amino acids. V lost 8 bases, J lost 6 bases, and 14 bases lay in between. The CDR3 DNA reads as TGCAGCCGGGCAGGGCCGGGCAATGAGCAGTTCTTC. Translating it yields CSRAGPGNEQFF.

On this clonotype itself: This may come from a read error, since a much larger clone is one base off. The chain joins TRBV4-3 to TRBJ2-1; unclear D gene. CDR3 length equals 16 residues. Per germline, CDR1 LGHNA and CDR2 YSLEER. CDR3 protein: CASSLSVLEAYNKQFF. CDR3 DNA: TGCGCCAGCAGCCTTTCAGTTCTAGAGGCGTACAATAAGCAGTTCTTC.

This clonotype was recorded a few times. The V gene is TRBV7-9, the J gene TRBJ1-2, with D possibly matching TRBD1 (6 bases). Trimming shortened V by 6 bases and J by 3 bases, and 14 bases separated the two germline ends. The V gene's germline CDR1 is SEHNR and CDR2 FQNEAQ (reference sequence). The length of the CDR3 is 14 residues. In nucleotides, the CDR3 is TGTGCCAGCAGGCCCACAGGGACCGACTATGGCTACACCTTC. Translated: CASRPTGTDYGYTF.

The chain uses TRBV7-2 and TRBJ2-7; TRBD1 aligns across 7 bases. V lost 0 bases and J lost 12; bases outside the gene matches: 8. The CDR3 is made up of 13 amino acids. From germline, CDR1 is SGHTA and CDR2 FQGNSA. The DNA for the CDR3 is TGTGCCAGCAGCTTAGCTTTAGGACAGGACCGGTACTTC. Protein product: CASSLALGQDRYF. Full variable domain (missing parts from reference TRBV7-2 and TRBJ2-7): GAGVSQSPSNKVTEKGKDVELRCDPISGHTALYWYRQSLGQGLEFLIYFQGNSAPDKSGLPSDRFSAERTGGSVSTLTIQRTQQEDSAVYLCASSLALGQDRYFGPGTRLTVT.

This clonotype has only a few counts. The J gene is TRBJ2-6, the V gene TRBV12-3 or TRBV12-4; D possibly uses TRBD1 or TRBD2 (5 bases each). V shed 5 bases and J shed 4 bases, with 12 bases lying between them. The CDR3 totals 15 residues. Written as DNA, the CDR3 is TGTGCCAGCAGTCGAGGGGACGAGGGGGCCAACGTCCTGACTTTC. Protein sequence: CASSRGDEGANVLTF.

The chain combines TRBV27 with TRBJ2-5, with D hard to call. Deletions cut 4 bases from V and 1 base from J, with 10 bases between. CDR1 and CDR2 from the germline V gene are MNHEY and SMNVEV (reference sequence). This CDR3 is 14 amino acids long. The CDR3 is CASSSTQAQETQYF. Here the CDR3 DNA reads TGTGCCAGCAGTTCCACTCAGGCCCAAGAGACCCAGTACTTC.

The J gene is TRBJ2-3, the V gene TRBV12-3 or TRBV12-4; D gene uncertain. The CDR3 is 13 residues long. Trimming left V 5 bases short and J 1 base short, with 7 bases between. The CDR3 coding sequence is TGTGCCAGCAGTGCGATCCGCACAGATACGCAGTATTTT. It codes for CASSAIRTDTQYF.